The rows below give T cell receptor beta chains drawn from one sample of a study of OX40 agonist ivuxolimab in advanced cancers. TCRdb's table, derived via immunoSEQ multiplex PCR, lists solely in-frame clones and lacks some. In the table there are fewer than 65,000 clones, 70% to 80% of which are singletons. Sequences were derived from CD4+ or CD8+ T cells sorted from blood, sampled in a trial of the OX40 agonist ivuxolimab. Receptors originate from an adult with an advanced solid tumor such as melanoma, head and neck, liver or kidney cancer. Each CDR3 is given with its conserved first and last residue. A D gene is named only where the DNA matches it firmly. Rows may omit the clone size; those that give it use once, few, many or a size class.

d_call j_call clone_size v_call cdr3_nt cdr3_aa
TRBD2 TRBJ2-1 - TRBV27 TGTGCCAGCAGTTTCAATAGCGGGACTTACAATGAGCAGTTCTTC CASSFNSGTYNEQFF
TRBD1 TRBJ2-7 - TRBV7-2 TGTGCCAGCAGCCAACGTCAGGACAGGGGCCCAGGTCACTACGAGCAGTACTTC CASSQRQDRGPGHYEQYF
TRBD1 TRBJ1-6 - TRBV7-2 TGTGCCAGCAGCTCGGGAAGGACAGGCTATAATTCACCCCTCCACTTT CASSSGRTGYNSPLHF
- TRBJ1-4 - TRBV29-1 TGCAGCGGAGGGGCAGCTAATGAAAAACTGTTTTTT CSGGAANEKLFF
- TRBJ2-5 once TRBV7-2 TGTGCCAGCAGCCCAAGGCAGACCCAGTACTTC CASSPRQTQYF
- TRBJ2-7 many TRBV7-9 TGTGCCAGCAGCTTGGAAGGCATCACCTACGAGCAGTACTTC CASSLEGITYEQYF
TRBD1 TRBJ2-7 - TRBV7-9 TGTGCCAGCAGCTTAGCTAGGACAGGGACCTACGAGCAGTACTTC CASSLARTGTYEQYF
TRBD1 TRBJ1-1 once TRBV6-1 TGTGCCAGCAGTGCCAGGGGGTTAGGGACTGAAGCTTTCTTT CASSARGLGTEAFF
- TRBJ2-7 - TRBV21-1 TGTGCCAGCAACTCCACAACCGGACAGGGGGGCACCTACGAGCAGTACTTC CASNSTTGQGGTYEQYF
- TRBJ1-2 - TRBV7-2 TGTGCCAGCAGCTTAGGGAAGGGAGCTAACTATGGCTACACCTTC CASSLGKGANYGYTF
- TRBJ2-7 - TRBV7-8 TGTGCCAGCATGCCCCACAGGGATCCCTACGAGCAGTACTTC CASMPHRDPYEQYF